This T cell receptor (beta chain) appears in the sequencing data of a study of T cells in Graves' hyperthyroidism and ophthalmopathy. At the level of the study: Blood was drawn when the patient was first diagnosed and still untreated.

Regarding the study as a whole: Most thyroid clonotypes that were expanded above 0.001 also turned up in blood.

Amplified TCR beta CDR3 regions derived from RNA transcripts. HTBI primers were the set used in a first-round RT-PCR of the TCR CDR3. Each CDR3 protein gets one entry after TCRdb re-called the multiplex PCR reads with MiXCR. The sample gives about 420,000 distinct CDR3 sequences, less than 20% of which show up once; around 7.3% is in the top ten. In regard to this clonotype: Its specificity is not known.

V gave up 8 bases and J gave up 0 bases; unmatched junction bases: 6. Germline V gene lookup returns CDR1 WNHNN and CDR2 SYGVQD (reference sequence). This CDR3 has 14 residues. The TCR sequence derives from a woman in her late teens or twenties with Graves' hyperthyroidism. V usage is TRBV10-1 and J usage is TRBJ2-7; 8 positions agree with TRBD1. The material sequenced was blood. CDR3 sequence reads: CASLHRGVSYEQYF. In DNA form, the CDR3 reads TGCGCCAGCCTTCACAGGGGGGTCTCCTACGAGCAGTACTTC.